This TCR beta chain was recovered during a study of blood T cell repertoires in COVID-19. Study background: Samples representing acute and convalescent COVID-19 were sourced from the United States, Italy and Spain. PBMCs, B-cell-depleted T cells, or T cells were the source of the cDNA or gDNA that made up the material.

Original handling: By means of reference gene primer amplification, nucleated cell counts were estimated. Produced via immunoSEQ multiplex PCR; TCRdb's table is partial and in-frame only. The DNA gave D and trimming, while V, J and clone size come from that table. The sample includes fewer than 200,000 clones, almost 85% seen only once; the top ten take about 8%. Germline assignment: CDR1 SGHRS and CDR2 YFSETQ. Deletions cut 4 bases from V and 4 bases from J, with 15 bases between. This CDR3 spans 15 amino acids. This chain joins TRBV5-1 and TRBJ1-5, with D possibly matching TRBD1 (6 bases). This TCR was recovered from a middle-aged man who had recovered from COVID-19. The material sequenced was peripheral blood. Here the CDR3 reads CASSPTGTFNQPQHF. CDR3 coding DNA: TGCGCCAGCAGCCCCACCGGGACATTTAATCAGCCCCAGCATTTT.